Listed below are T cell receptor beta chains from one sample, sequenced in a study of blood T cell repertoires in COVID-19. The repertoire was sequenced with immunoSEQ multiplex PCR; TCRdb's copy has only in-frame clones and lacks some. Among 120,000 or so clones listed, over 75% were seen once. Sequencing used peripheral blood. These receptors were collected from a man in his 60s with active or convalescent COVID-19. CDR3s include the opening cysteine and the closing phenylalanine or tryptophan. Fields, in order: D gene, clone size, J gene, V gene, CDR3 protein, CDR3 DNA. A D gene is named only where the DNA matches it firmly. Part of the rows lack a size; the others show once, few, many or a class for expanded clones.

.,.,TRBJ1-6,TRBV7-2,CASSFRRSSYNSPLHF,TGTGCCAGCAGCTTCCGACGGAGCTCCTATAATTCACCCCTCCACTTT
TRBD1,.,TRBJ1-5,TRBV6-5,CASSRQGHSNQPQHF,TGTGCCAGCAGTCGACAGGGTCATAGCAATCAGCCCCAGCATTTT
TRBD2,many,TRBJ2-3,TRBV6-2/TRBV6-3,CASSYSFSGNPSTDTQYF,TGTGCCAGCAGTTACTCGTTTAGCGGGAACCCTAGCACAGATACGCAGTATTTT
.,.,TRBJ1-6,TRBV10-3,CATYGVENSPLHF,TGTGCCACCTACGGGGTTGAGAATTCACCCCTCCACTTT
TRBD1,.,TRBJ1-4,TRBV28,CASRSGGSAEKLFF,TGTGCCAGCAGGTCAGGGGGCTCGGCTGAAAAACTGTTTTTT
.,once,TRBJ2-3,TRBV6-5,CASSYRVSTDTQYF,TGTGCCAGCAGTTACCGGGTCTCCACAGATACGCAGTATTTT
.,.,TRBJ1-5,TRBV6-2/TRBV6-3,CASSPRGSLNQPQHF,TGTGCCAGCAGTCCCCGGGGGTCTCTCAATCAGCCCCAGCATTTT
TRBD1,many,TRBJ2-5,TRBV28,CASSSSGGQETQYF,TGTGCCAGCAGTTCATCAGGGGGCCAAGAGACCCAGTACTTC
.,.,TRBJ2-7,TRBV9,CASSAVADPLEQYF,TGTGCCAGCAGCGCAGTAGCGGACCCCTTGGAGCAGTACTTC
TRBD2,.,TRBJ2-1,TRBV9,CASSVEGLAGRDEQFF,TGTGCCAGCAGCGTAGAGGGACTAGCGGGACGGGATGAGCAGTTCTTC
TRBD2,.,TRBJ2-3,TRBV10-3,CAISESTRTSGRTDTQYF,TGTGCCATCAGTGAGTCGACTAGGACTAGCGGACGCACAGATACGCAGTATTTT
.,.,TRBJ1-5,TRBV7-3,CASPWGGSNQPQHF,TGTGCCAGCCCCTGGGGGGGTTCTAATCAGCCCCAGCATTTT
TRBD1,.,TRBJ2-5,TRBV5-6,CASSRGQMQETQYF,TGTGCCAGCAGCAGGGGACAGATGCAAGAGACCCAGTACTTC
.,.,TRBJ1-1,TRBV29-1,CSVRVQGMNTEAFF,TGCAGCGTCAGAGTCCAGGGGATGAACACTGAAGCTTTCTTT
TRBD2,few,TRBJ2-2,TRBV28,CASRAGTSLSNTGELFF,TGTGCCAGCAGAGCCGGGACTAGCCTTTCGAACACCGGGGAGCTGTTTTTT
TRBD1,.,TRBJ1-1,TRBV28,CASSTGQGYTEAFF,TGTGCCAGCAGTACGGGACAGGGTTACACTGAAGCTTTCTTT
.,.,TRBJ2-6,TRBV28,CASTKLPSGANVLTF,TGTGCCAGCACCAAACTACCCTCTGGGGCCAACGTCCTGACTTTC
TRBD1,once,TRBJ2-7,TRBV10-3,CAISGGQGVSEQYF,TGTGCCATCAGTGGGGGACAGGGGGTCTCCGAGCAGTACTTC
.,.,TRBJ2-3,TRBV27,CASSDYYTDTQYF,TGTGCCAGCAGTGACTATTACACAGATACGCAGTATTTT
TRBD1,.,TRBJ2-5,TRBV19,CASRRQGETQYF,TGTGCCAGCCGCAGACAGGGAGAGACCCAGTACTTC
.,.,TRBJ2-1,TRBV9,CASSPFGRGSTNEQFF,TGTGCCAGCAGCCCCTTCGGAAGGGGGTCTACCAATGAGCAGTTCTTC
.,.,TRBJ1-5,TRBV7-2,CASSPLTSPNQPQHF,TGTGCCAGCAGCCCACTGACAAGCCCAAATCAGCCCCAGCATTTT
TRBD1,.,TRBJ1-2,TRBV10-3,CAISDMSGQGVNGYTF,TGTGCCATCAGTGATATGTCGGGACAGGGTGTGAATGGCTACACCTTC
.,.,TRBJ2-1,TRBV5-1,CASSKDSFNEQFF,TGCGCCAGCAGCAAGGACAGCTTCAATGAGCAGTTCTTC
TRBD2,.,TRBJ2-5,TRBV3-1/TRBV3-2,CASSQDQGRGGTQYF,TGTGCCAGCAGCCAAGATCAAGGCCGGGGGGGGACCCAGTACTTC
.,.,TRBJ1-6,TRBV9,CASSVAQNNSPLHF,TGTGCCAGCAGCGTAGCCCAGAACAATTCACCCCTCCACTTT
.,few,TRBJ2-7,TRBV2,CANSGAPWGEQYF,TGTGCCAACTCAGGGGCGCCGTGGGGGGAGCAGTACTTC
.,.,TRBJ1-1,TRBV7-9,CASSTGGNTEAFF,TGTGCCAGCAGTACGGGGGGGAACACTGAAGCTTTCTTT
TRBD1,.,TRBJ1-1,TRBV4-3,CASSQSTLWTGGTEAFF,TGCGCCAGCAGCCAATCTACTTTATGGACAGGGGGCACTGAAGCTTTCTTT
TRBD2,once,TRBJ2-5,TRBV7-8,CASSRTSGLGMETQYF,TGTGCCAGCAGCCGAACATCGGGACTAGGGATGGAGACCCAGTACTTC
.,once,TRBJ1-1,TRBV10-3,CASKALDSDTEAFF,TGTGCCAGTAAGGCGCTTGACAGTGACACTGAAGCTTTCTTT
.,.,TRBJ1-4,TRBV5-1,CASSPAQDTEKLFF,TGCGCCAGCAGCCCCGCACAGGACACTGAAAAACTGTTTTTT
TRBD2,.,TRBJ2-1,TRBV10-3,CAVWGGYNEQFF,TGTGCCGTCTGGGGGGGCTACAATGAGCAGTTCTTC
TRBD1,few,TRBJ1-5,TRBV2,CASRGQPSNQPQHF,TGTGCCAGCAGGGGACAGCCTAGCAATCAGCCCCAGCATTTT
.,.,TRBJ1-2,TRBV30,CARNYGEPFYGYTF,TGTGCCCGCAACTACGGGGAGCCCTTCTATGGCTACACCTTC
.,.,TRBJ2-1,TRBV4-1,CASSQDTSGWRNEQFF,TGCGCCAGCAGCCAAGATACTTCAGGGTGGCGTAATGAGCAGTTCTTC
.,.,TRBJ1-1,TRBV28,CASSSVGVNTEAFF,TGTGCCAGCAGCTCAGTAGGGGTGAACACTGAAGCTTTCTTT
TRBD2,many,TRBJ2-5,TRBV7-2,CASSLGASGKETQYF,TGTGCCAGCAGCTTAGGGGCTAGCGGGAAAGAGACCCAGTACTTC
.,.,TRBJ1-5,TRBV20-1,CSASLMVRDQPQHF,TGCAGTGCTAGTTTGATGGTGCGCGATCAGCCCCAGCATTTT
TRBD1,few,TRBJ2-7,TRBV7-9,CASSQGQGSPYEQYF,TGTGCCAGCAGCCAAGGACAGGGTTCTCCCTACGAGCAGTACTTC
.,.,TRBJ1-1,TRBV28,CASRRGGDTEAFF,TGTGCCAGCAGGAGAGGCGGGGACACTGAAGCTTTCTTT